Below are 32 T cell receptor beta chains sequenced from a single sample in a study of blood T cell repertoires in COVID-19. Sequenced by immunoSEQ multiplex PCR; TCRdb stores in-frame clones only, minus some. The table shows 150,000 to 200,000 clones, with 85% to 90% occurring only once. Material: peripheral blood. The receptors were gathered from an older woman with COVID-19, enrolled during active disease.

A single count supports this clone. The chain has TRBV13 and TRBJ2-5; D is undetermined. Germline-derived CDR1 and CDR2 are PRHDT and FYEKMQ (reference sequence). This CDR3 spans 12 amino acids. Trimming stripped 5 bases from V and 4 bases from J, with 8 bases between. The CDR3 nucleotides are TGTGCCAGCAGCCCATACGGAGAGACCCAGTACTTC. Translated, it gives CASSPYGETQYF. Full variable domain (remainder filled in from reference TRBV13 and TRBJ2-5): AAGVIQSPRHLIKEKRETATLKCYPIPRHDTVYWYQQGPGQDPQFLISFYEKMQSDKGSIPDRFSAQQFSDYHSELNMSSLELGDSALYFCASSPYGETQYFGPGTRLLVL.

The V gene is TRBV6-1, the J gene TRBJ1-5; D is unclear. Trimming took off 2 bases at V and 6 bases at J, with 8 bases between the two ends. This CDR3 has 13 residues. Germline CDR1 is MNHNS and CDR2 is SASEGT. DNA for the CDR3: TGTGCCAGCAGTGAACGGGGTTTTCAGCCCCAGCATTTT. Encoded protein: CASSERGFQPQHF.

The chain joins TRBV15 to TRBJ2-4; TRBD1 matches 9 bases. With 3 bases clipped from V and 5 bases from J, the junction kept 8 bases outside the gene matches. The germline gives CDR1 LNHNV, CDR2 YYDKDF (reference sequence). The CDR3 spans 16 residues. The CDR3 DNA reads TGTGCCACCAGCAGTTTACCGGGACAGGGAGAAAACATTCAGTACTTC. It codes for CATSSLPGQGENIQYF. Variable domain in full (rest from reference TRBV15 and TRBJ2-4): DAMVIQNPRYQVTQFGKPVTLSCSQTLNHNVMYWYQQKSSQAPKLLFHYYDKDFNNEADTPDNFQSRRPNTSFCFLDIRSPGLGDTAMYLCATSSLPGQGENIQYFGAGTRLSVL.

This clone was detected only a few times. The genes are TRBV3-1 (or the pseudogene TRBV3-2) and TRBJ2-7, with TRBD1 as a possible D gene (6 bases). The CDR3 is 13 residues long. Germline lookup yields CDR1 LGHDT and CDR2 YNNKEL (reference sequence). The V end lost 7 bases, the J end lost 1 base, and 11 bases lay between the germline ends. Written as DNA, the CDR3 is TGTGCCAGCACAGGGGATAAGTCCTACGAGCAGTACTTC. Translated: CASTGDKSYEQYF.

V gene TRBV18 combines with J gene TRBJ2-2, with D perhaps matching TRBD2 (5 bases). CDR3 size: 12 residues. CDR1 is KGHSH, CDR2 LQKENI, per germline. The V end was cut by 3 bases, the J end by 13 bases, with 12 bases between. The CDR3 DNA sequence: TGTGCCAGCTCACCTTCGACGGGGTCGCTGTTTTTT. Translating it yields CASSPSTGSLFF.

The chain joins TRBV5-1 to TRBJ2-2, with 7 bases that match TRBD1. The CDR3 is 14 residues long. From germline, CDR1 is SGHRS and CDR2 YFSETQ. The ends lost 6 bases at V and 4 bases at J; junction bases unmatched: 6. The CDR3: CASTDRVGTGELFF. As DNA, the CDR3 is TGCGCCAGCACCGACAGGGTGGGCACCGGGGAGCTGTTTTTT.

This chain links TRBV6-4 with TRBJ2-3; 12 bases line up with TRBD2. J was trimmed by 10 bases and V by 0 bases; bases with no gene match: 8. This CDR3 region has 16 residues. Germline CDR1 MRHNA, CDR2 SNTAGT. The CDR3 protein is CASSDSSRLAGAPQYF. CDR3 DNA sequence: TGTGCCAGCAGTGACTCGAGTCGACTAGCGGGAGCCCCGCAGTATTTT.

The chain recombines TRBV10-3 with TRBJ1-3, with 7 bases matching TRBD1. Germline loops: CDR1 ENHRY, CDR2 SYGVKD. Trimming took 6 bases from V and 8 from J; bases not matched to a gene: 4. CDR3 size: 12 residues. The CDR3 bases are TGTGCCATCAGGGACAGGTTAGACACCATATATTTT. Its protein is CAIRDRLDTIYF.

The gene calls are TRBV29-1 and TRBJ1-6, with 8 bases lining up with TRBD1. Germline V CDR1 and CDR2: SQVTM, ANQGSEA. V dropped 3 bases and J dropped 9; count of bases not matched to a gene: 10. CDR3 length: 15 residues. The CDR3 spells CSVDSGTGDGSPLHF. CDR3 nucleotides: TGCAGCGTTGATTCCGGGACAGGAGACGGTTCACCCCTCCACTTT.

The chain is built from TRBV28 and TRBJ1-4, with a tentative D call TRBD1 (6 bases). This CDR3 region has 16 residues. CDR1 and CDR2 (germline): MDHEN, SYDVKM. The germline V and J ends were trimmed by 6 bases and 2 bases, with 16 bases remaining between them. CDR3 sequence: CASRFTGFSTNEKLFF. The CDR3 coding sequence is TGTGCCAGCAGGTTCACAGGGTTCAGTACTAATGAAAAACTGTTTTTT.

The chain is built from TRBV27 and TRBJ2-1; 9 nucleotides line up with TRBD1. The CDR3 extends over 13 amino acids. Trimming took 7 bases from V and 10 from J; bases not matched to a gene: 8. Germline values: CDR1 MNHEY, CDR2 SMNVEV (reference sequence). DNA of the CDR3: TGTGCCAGCACCCGGGACAGGGTTGGGGAGCAGTTCTTC. It codes for CASTRDRVGEQFF.

V and J are TRBV27 and TRBJ1-1, with D perhaps TRBD1 (6 bases). The CDR3 runs to 14 residues. Trimming stripped 5 bases from V and 2 bases from J, with 12 bases between. CDR1 and CDR2 from the germline V gene are MNHEY and SMNVEV (reference sequence). The CDR3 loop is CASSPDRPNTEAFF. The CDR3 nucleotides read TGTGCCAGCAGTCCTGACAGGCCCAACACTGAAGCTTTCTTT.

This rearrangement joins TRBV3-1 (or the pseudogene TRBV3-2) to TRBJ2-3; the match to TRBD2 covers 10 bases. The CDR3 consists of 16 residues. Germline V gene data show CDR1 as LGHDT and CDR2 as YNNKEL (reference sequence). Losses at the gene ends were 4 bases for V and 3 bases for J; bases not matched to a gene: 7. The CDR3 nucleotides are TGTGCCAGCAGCCCCCGGACTAGCGGAGAGACAGATACGCAGTATTTT. Its translation: CASSPRTSGETDTQYF.

This sequence joins TRBV6-6 and TRBJ1-2; 7 bases map to TRBD1. CDR1 MNHNY and CDR2 SVGAGI come from the germline V gene (reference sequence). The CDR3 extends over 15 amino acids. V was clipped by 6 bases and J by 7 bases; unmatched bases: 14. The CDR3 loop reads CASRARQGLFSGYTF. In DNA form, the CDR3 reads TGTGCCAGCAGAGCGAGACAGGGACTCTTCTCTGGCTACACCTTC.

The chain uses TRBV19 and TRBJ2-3; 11 bases are a match to TRBD1. Trimming at V came to 5 bases and at J to 5 bases, leaving 6 bases not matched to a gene. The CDR3 sequence is 15 residues long. Germline V gene sequence: CDR1 LNHDA, CDR2 SQIVND (reference sequence). For the CDR3, the DNA is TGTGCCAGTAGTTCCGGGACAGGGGGGAGAGATACGCAGTATTTT. Its translation is CASSSGTGGRDTQYF.

The chain has TRBV4-1 and TRBJ2-7; 7 nucleotides match TRBD2. V lost 4 bases to trimming and J lost 2 bases; unmatched junction nucleotides: 8. The CDR3 spans 15 residues. Germline loops: CDR1 MGHRA, CDR2 YSYEKL. CDR3 in amino acids: CASSRSSGLTYEQYF. The DNA for the CDR3 is TGCGCCAGCAGCCGATCTAGCGGCCTGACCTACGAGCAGTACTTC.

This clone came up once. The chain couples TRBV6-5 to TRBJ2-7; D uncertain. Between the trimmed V and J ends, which lost 0 bases and 2 bases, there was a span of 8 bases. Looked up from germline, CDR1 is MNHEY and CDR2 is SVGAGI. This CDR3 contains 14 residues. In nucleotides, the CDR3 is TGTGCCAGCAGTTACTCGACCCAGGCCTACGAGCAGTACTTC. Residues: CASSYSTQAYEQYF.

This clone has a single count. The chain is built from TRBV6-5 and TRBJ1-3; the match to TRBD1 covers 7 bases. Germline CDR1 and CDR2: MNHEY and SVGAGI. The CDR3 extends over 14 amino acids. Germline trimming cut 6 bases from V and 4 bases from J; bases unmatched to any gene: 6. The DNA for the CDR3 is TGTGCCAGCAGGCTAGACAGGGACGGAAACACCATATATTTT. Translating it yields CASRLDRDGNTIYF.

CDR3 nucleotide sequence: TGCGCCAGCAGCGCCCGGACAGGAAATTATGGCTACACCTTC. Protein product: CASSARTGNYGYTF. This rearrangement joins TRBV5-1 to TRBJ1-2, with 7 bases aligning to TRBD1. There are 14 residues in the CDR3. V lost 4 bases, J lost 5 bases, and 8 bases stayed unmatched. Germline V CDR1 and CDR2: SGHRS, YFSETQ. Full variable domain (remainder filled in from reference TRBV5-1 and TRBJ1-2): KAGVTQTPRYLIKTRGQQVTLSCSPISGHRSVSWYQQTPGQGLQFLFEYFSETQRNKGNFPGRFSGRQFSNSRSEMNVSTLELGDSALYLCASSARTGNYGYTFGSGTRLTVV.

The table lists this clone with a count of one. V is TRBV25-1 and J is TRBJ2-5, with D maybe TRBD2 (5 bases). V lost 2 bases and J lost 2, with 9 bases in between. The germline CDR1 and CDR2 sequences are MGHDK and SYGVNS. This CDR3 is built from 14 residues. CDR3 residues: CASSEGGVQETQYF. Here the CDR3 DNA reads TGTGCCAGCAGTGAAGGAGGAGTACAAGAGACCCAGTACTTC.

This clone is a singleton in its sample. The gene calls are TRBV24-1 and TRBJ2-3, with 14 bases aligning to TRBD2. The germline gives CDR1 KGHDR, CDR2 SFDVKD. The V and J ends lost 2 bases and 6 bases, in that order; junction bases with no gene match: 3. The CDR3 runs to 16 residues. CDR3 sequence: CATSDSGLAGADTQYF. Written as DNA, the CDR3 is TGTGCCACCAGTGATTCGGGACTAGCGGGAGCTGATACGCAGTATTTT.

V gene TRBV28 combines with J gene TRBJ2-1; 10 nucleotides align to TRBD2. The CDR3 spans 19 residues. Germline lookup yields CDR1 MDHEN and CDR2 SYDVKM. V dropped 5 bases and J dropped 2; count of bases not matched to a gene: 15. The CDR3 nucleotides read TGTGCCAGCAGTCTTACCCCCCTTCTTAGCGGGAGGCCCTACAATGAGCAGTTCTTC. Its translation: CASSLTPLLSGRPYNEQFF. Full variable domain (missing parts from reference TRBV28 and TRBJ2-1): DVKVTQSSRYLVKRTGEKVFLECVQDMDHENMFWYRQDPGLGLRLIYFSYDVKMKEKGDIPEGYSVSREKKERFSLILESASTNQTSMYLCASSLTPLLSGRPYNEQFFGPGTRLTVL.

V gene TRBV9 combines with J gene TRBJ1-2, with 8 bases that match TRBD1. CDR3 size: 17 residues. CDR1 SGDLS and CDR2 YYNGEE come from the germline V gene. Trimming removed 4 bases from V and 3 bases from J; junction bases left unmatched: 14. The CDR3 protein is CASSPRDRPTGDYGYTF. CDR3 in DNA: TGTGCCAGCAGCCCCCGGGACAGACCGACAGGGGACTATGGCTACACCTTC.

This sequence joins TRBV24-1 and TRBJ2-5, with 14 positions matching TRBD2. Germline CDR1 and CDR2: KGHDR and SFDVKD. With 5 bases clipped from V and 4 bases from J, the junction kept 5 bases outside the gene matches. CDR3 length: 16 residues. The CDR3 loop is CATSAGLAGGGETQYF. CDR3 nucleotide sequence: TGTGCCACCAGTGCCGGACTAGCGGGAGGCGGAGAGACCCAGTACTTC.

The chain recombines TRBV6-5 with TRBJ1-1; no firm D call. The V and J ends lost 3 bases and 3 bases respectively, with 8 bases between them. The germline V gene encodes CDR1 MNHEY and CDR2 SVGAGI. This CDR3 comprises 13 residues. The CDR3 protein is CASSYRYHTEAFF. CDR3 in DNA: TGTGCCAGCAGTTATCGGTACCACACTGAAGCTTTCTTT.

The chain has TRBV6-5 and TRBJ1-1; D unclear. Trimming took off 0 bases at V and 4 bases at J, with 12 bases between the two ends. The length of the CDR3 is 15 residues. The germline gives CDR1 MNHEY, CDR2 SVGAGI. CDR3 coding DNA: TGTGCCAGCAGTTACTCGAGCGGCGCGGCCACTGAAGCTTTCTTT. As protein: CASSYSSGAATEAFF.

This sequence joins TRBV9 and TRBJ1-1; 9 nucleotides align to TRBD1. V dropped 2 bases and J dropped 4; count of bases not matched to a gene: 3. CDR3 length: 14 amino acids. CDR1 and CDR2 (germline): SGDLS, YYNGEE. The CDR3 reads CASSVRTGATEAFF. CDR3 nucleotide sequence: TGTGCCAGCAGCGTCCGGACAGGGGCCACTGAAGCTTTCTTT.

The chain is built from TRBV30 and TRBJ2-7; the D is unclear. The CDR3 is made up of 14 amino acids. Germline V gene lookup returns CDR1 GTSNPN and CDR2 SVGIG (reference sequence). The ends were cut back, 0 bases at V and 0 bases at J, with 9 bases in the middle. The CDR3 bases are TGTGCCTGGAGTGTACGTCCTAGCTCCTACGAGCAGTACTTC. Protein sequence: CAWSVRPSSYEQYF.

The chain employs TRBV5-1 and TRBJ1-4; 7 bases are a match to TRBD1. CDR1 is SGHRS and CDR2 is YFSETQ in the germline V gene. V trimming: 7 bases; J trimming: 7 bases; junction bases outside the gene matches: 4. The CDR3 covers 12 residues. The CDR3 nucleotides are TGCGCCAGCCAGGGGGGAGGTGAAAAACTGTTTTTT. Protein product: CASQGGGEKLFF.

In its sample, this clone was seen once. The chain uses TRBV27 and TRBJ2-3, with 8 bases fitting TRBD2. CDR3 length: 14 residues. The V gene's germline CDR1 is MNHEY and CDR2 SMNVEV (reference sequence). The junction had 11 bases not matched to a gene; V was cut back by 8 bases and J by 7 bases. The CDR3 DNA follows: TGTGCCAGCTCCGCTAGCGGGTTATTGTATACGCAGTATTTT. Translated: CASSASGLLYTQYF.

The V gene is TRBV19, the J gene TRBJ1-2; 7 bases are a match to TRBD1. Per the germline V gene, CDR1 is LNHDA and CDR2 is SQIVND (reference sequence). V gave up 4 bases and J gave up 8 bases; unmatched junction bases: 10. The CDR3 covers 14 residues. CDR3 region: CASSKVGQVDGYTF. CDR3 nucleotides: TGTGCCAGTAGTAAAGTCGGACAGGTTGACGGCTACACCTTC.

The genes are TRBV5-5 and TRBJ1-5, with D unclear. The ends were cut back, 0 bases at V and 0 bases at J, with 4 bases in the middle. Germline CDR1 is SGHKS and CDR2 is YYEKEE (reference sequence). This CDR3 has 14 amino acids. This CDR3 is CASSLAGSNQPQHF. The DNA for the CDR3 is TGTGCCAGCAGCTTGGCGGGTAGCAATCAGCCCCAGCATTTT.